The sequence of this T cell receptor beta chain was determined in a study of blood T cell dynamics during melanoma immunotherapy (dated by TCRdb to 2018 to 2020). Regarding the study in general: Patients had metastatic melanoma and received first-line pembrolizumab or nivolumab plus ipilimumab as standard of care in the United Kingdom. Consecutive patients formed a training cohort, and a further independent group of patients from the same centre was pooled into an external validation set. Peripheral T cell receptor repertoires of metastatic melanoma patients were profiled before and after one cycle of checkpoint inhibitor therapy to find early correlates of response.

The time point label, read with the paper, signifies: week 3, after first cycle of checkpoint inhibitor. Blood samples were collected before treatment (T0) and at week 3 (W3), after the first cycle of checkpoint blockade. Except for two patients with rapid clinical progression, response was assessed 12 weeks after the first infusion by RECIST 1.1; disease control meant complete response, partial response or stable disease. Patients were not eligible if they had prior systemic cancer treatment, concomitant immunosuppressant therapy or synchronous other active malignancies. To track both circulating cells and T cell turnover, TCR beta was sequenced from bulk PBMC as well as from plasma cell-free DNA. Lymphoprep and SepMate tubes were used to isolate PBMC from blood, and red cell lysis was then performed. QIAamp DNA Blood Mini kits were used to extract DNA from PBMC and sorted T cell subsets. This clone was seen once. It has no known antigen specificity. Per-base qualities were not stored, and no clone one base away is much larger.

Overall study outcomes, separate from this receptor: Unlike progressors, patients who went on to achieve disease control showed a bifurcated reorganization of the PBMC repertoire at W3, with either increased clonality or increased diversity. Whether the T cell clones behind the repertoire changes were melanoma-specific or instead reflected general immune activation was something the study could not determine. The relatively small sample size was acknowledged as potentially limiting generalization of the results.

Measured from the cysteine to the phenylalanine, the CDR3 is 15 residues long. CDR3 DNA is the only sequence kept; it has 45 bases, read in frame from the first base. Ends trimmed: V by 4 bases, J by 6 bases; bases unmatched to a gene: 5. Reading the germline V gene gives CDR1 SGHTA and CDR2 FQGNSA. For every bulk PBMC sample, a fixed 350 ng of DNA was loaded. TCR beta CDR3 sequences were amplified from genomic DNA using the immunoSEQ TCRb Assay kit according to manufacturer instructions. The KAPA Library Quantification Kit for Illumina platforms was used to quantify pooled libraries by qPCR. Pooled libraries were sequenced on an Illumina NextSeq 500, clustered at roughly 0.55-1.2 pM. The authors' analysis ran thus. The TCR data were analyzed using immunoSEQ ANALYZER and the R LymphoSeq package. A rearrangement efficiency score was calculated as productive divided by the sum of productive and non-productive CDR3 sequences. Within each patient, timepoints were compared pairwise for clonality, measured with the Gini coefficient, and for diversity, measured with the Renyi index at alpha=1. In LymphoSeq, clonal relatedness was computed using an edit distance of 3, and repertoire similarity was computed using the Bhattacharyya coefficient. Linear discriminant analysis on week-3 changes in clonality and diversity was built with the R MASS and caret packages to classify response. TCRdb stores this immuneACCESS table with in-frame sequences only. Part of the clones is absent; in the studies checked, under half of the shortfall reflects unresolved V genes, and no reason is known for the rest. D and trimming come from the DNA, and the V and J calls and clone size come from that table. Present in this sample are 10,000 to 13,000 clones, approximately 87% of which were seen just once. The ten largest clones represent 6% to 8% of the sample.

This TCR derives from a human donor with melanoma. The V and J genes are TRBV7-2 and TRBJ2-5; TRBD2 lines up with 13 middle nucleotides. This material consisted of blood, taken from a patient treated with checkpoint blockade. The base sequence is TGTGCCAGCAGCTCTACTAGCGGGGGGGGACAGACCCAGTACTTC. Protein translation: CASSSTSGGGQTQYF. The reference TRBV7-2 and TRBJ2-5 proteins fill in what lies around the CDR3, so the full variable domain reads GAGVSQSPSNKVTEKGKDVELRCDPISGHTALYWYRQSLGQGLEFLIYFQGNSAPDKSGLPSDRFSAERTGGSVSTLTIQRTQQEDSAVYLCASSSTSGGGQTQYFGPGTRLLVL.